This T cell receptor beta chain was retrieved from a study of blood T cells in healthy people across ages. Findings and caveats of the study: Long-lived and aged donors differed, with more naive CD4+ cells and higher diversity in the long-lived. Per-million-T-cell TCR beta diversity fell roughly linearly with age.

A second PCR, run for about 7 to 11 cycles, used a sample-barcoded 5' primer plus a J-beta primer mix. Each CDR3 protein is one row after TCRdb ran MiXCR on the 5' RACE reads. The sample records roughly 2 million distinct CDR3 sequences, 49% being singletons. This clonotype was detected only a few times. Antigen: not known. V was pared by 2 bases and J by 2 bases, with 8 bases between. Germline V gene lookup returns CDR1 SEHNR and CDR2 FQNEAQ (reference sequence). This CDR3 has 14 amino acids. The sequencing input was blood. The TCR originated in a woman in her thirties or forties in good health. The rearrangement joins TRBV7-9 to TRBJ2-3; D ambiguous. The CDR3 DNA reads as TGTGCCAGCAGCTTAATAGGGATCACAGATACGCAGTATTTT. This codes for CASSLIGITDTQYF. The full variable domain, in which reference TRBV7-9 and TRBJ2-3 provide the parts outside the CDR3, is DTGVSQNPRHKITKRGQNVTFRCDPISEHNRLYWYRQTLGQGPEFLTYFQNEAQLEKSRLLSDRFSAERPKGSFSTLEIQRTEQGDSAMYLCASSLIGITDTQYFGPGTRLTVL.